This entry describes one T cell receptor (beta chain). Researchers ran the PCR with 60 Vbeta and 13 Jbeta primers. Assay used: immunoSEQ multiplex PCR; TCRdb lists only in-frame clones, some missing. This listing includes around 70,000 clones. Germline V CDR1 and CDR2: SNHLY, FYNNEI. The CDR3 has 14 amino acids. J was trimmed by 4 bases and V by 6 bases; bases with no gene match: 3. This entry belongs to a study of cytomegalovirus exposure and HLA in healthy donors. This clonotype was sampled from a female donor in good health and CMV-seropositive. Material for sequencing was PBMCs. The V and J genes are TRBV2 and TRBJ2-1; 10 bases agree with TRBD2. CDR3: CASRGLAVYNEQFF. CDR3 DNA: TGTGCCAGCAGAGGACTAGCGGTGTACAATGAGCAGTTCTTC.